This T cell receptor (beta chain) was sequenced during a study of patients and donors after allogeneic stem cell transplantation. TCRdb recomputed calls from the RT-PCR reads with MiXCR, one row per CDR3 protein. This sample has fewer than 250,000 distinct CDR3 sequences, with 13% to 15% found just once. The length of the CDR3 is 13 residues. The J segment lost 2 bases and the V segment lost 5 bases, leaving 4 bases of the junction unmatched. Per germline, CDR1 DFQATT and CDR2 SNEGSKA (reference sequence). The chain couples TRBV20-1 to TRBJ2-7; 9 bases fit TRBD1. The receptor comes from a human donor who was either an allogeneic HSCT recipient or a stem cell or donor lymphocyte infusion donor (not recorded which). It is not recorded whose cells these are; they may come from a transplant donor. Material for sequencing was blood, either unsorted or a sorted T cell fraction (not recorded which). CDR3 sequence reads: CSADRDRAYEQYF. CDR3 coding DNA: TGCAGTGCTGACCGGGACAGGGCCTACGAGCAGTACTTC.